This TCR beta chain was captured in a study of identical twins. Regarding the study as a whole: Memory repertoires lacked the insertion deficit that abundant cord blood beta clonotypes showed.

V lost 4 bases, J lost 3 bases, and 16 bases lay in between. CDR3 length equals 15 residues. Germline CDR1 LNHNV, CDR2 YYDKDF (reference sequence). The table lists this clonotype with many counts. Its antigen is still unknown. TCRdb processed the 5' RACE reads anew with MiXCR; each CDR3 protein has one entry. The table records 400,000 to 500,000 distinct CDR3 sequences, 18% of them present only once. This receptor was obtained from a middle-aged man in good health. Material: naive T cells sorted from blood. V usage is TRBV15 and J usage is TRBJ2-7; perhaps TRBD2 as D (6 bases). The chain's CDR3 is CATSTGPGGHYEQYF. CDR3 in DNA: TGTGCCACCAGCACCGGCCCCGGGGGTCACTACGAGCAGTACTTC.